The T cell receptor (beta chain) under discussion was sequenced for a study of response to subunit inactivated influenza vaccine. One entry per CDR3 protein, called by TCRdb with MiXCR from the RT-PCR reads. The sample lists 150,000 to 200,000 distinct CDR3 sequences; 11% were seen once. Germline CDR1 reads SGHVS; CDR2 reads FQNEAQ. Trimming took off 5 bases at V and 0 bases at J, with 10 bases between the two ends. The CDR3 covers 15 residues. Study outcomes and limitations: The authors proposed limited new T cell recruitment per seasonal influenza vaccination.

In the case of this clonotype: Its antigen is not identified.

The sequenced sample was non-naive T cells sorted from PBMCs, obtained about 40 days after vaccination. This TCR derives from a man aged 50 or older who received an inactivated influenza vaccine. V and J are TRBV7-8 and TRBJ2-2, with D possibly TRBD1 on 5 matching bases. CDR3 DNA sequence: TGTGCCAGCAGCCGGACAACATCGAACACCGGGGAGCTGTTTTTT. This encodes CASSRTTSNTGELFF.